These 5 T cell receptor beta chains share one sample of origin, sequenced in a study of siplizumab effects on memory and regulatory T cells. Here immunoSEQ multiplex PCR was the method, and the copy in TCRdb shows in-frame clones only, minus some. This table holds about 100,000 clones, about 90% found once. Sequenced: Tregs sorted from blood. The source is a human donor in good health.

The chain recombines TRBV27 with TRBJ2-7; TRBD2 aligns across 9 bases. CDR1 MNHEY and CDR2 SMNVEV come from the germline V gene (reference sequence). The CDR3 covers 15 residues. V was clipped by 7 bases and J by 6 bases; unmatched bases: 13. In nucleotides, the CDR3 is TGTGCCAGCACCGCCCGCGGGAGGGTTTCGCTCGAGCAGTACTTC. Amino acid sequence: CASTARGRVSLEQYF.

This chain joins TRBV9 and TRBJ2-2; possible D gene TRBD2, 6 bases. The CDR3 is 17 residues long. The V end was cut by 2 bases, the J end by 4 bases, with 18 bases between. The V gene's germline CDR1 is SGDLS and CDR2 YYNGEE. The DNA for the CDR3 is TGTGCCAGCAGCGTTTATGGCGGTAGCGGTACCACCGGGGAGCTGTTTTTT. This codes for CASSVYGGSGTTGELFF.

Worth noting for this clone: Within the sample, other DNA sequences also encode this same CDR3. This chain joins TRBV25-1 and TRBJ1-3, with D unclear. CDR1 is MGHDK, CDR2 SYGVNS, per germline. The CDR3 has 15 residues. The ends were cut back, 0 bases at V and 0 bases at J, with 6 bases in the middle. The CDR3, as DNA: TGTGCCAGCAGTGAATATGGGTTCTCTGGAAACACCATATATTTT. It codes for CASSEYGFSGNTIYF.

This chain links TRBV6-5 with TRBJ2-5, with a tentative D call TRBD1 (6 bases). CDR3 length: 13 residues. In germline, CDR1 is MNHEY, CDR2 SVGAGI. V lost 6 bases and J lost 9, with 17 bases in between. This CDR3 reads CASRTAATGPQYF. Written as DNA, the CDR3 is TGTGCCAGCAGAACTGCCGCAACAGGGCCCCAGTACTTC.

The genes are TRBV30 and TRBJ2-7; TRBD1 agrees at 9 bases. V dropped 7 bases and J dropped 6; count of bases not matched to a gene: 10. This CDR3 contains 13 residues. The germline gives CDR1 GTSNPN, CDR2 SVGIG (reference sequence). The CDR3 spells CAYQTGGSREQYF. CDR3 nucleotides: TGTGCCTACCAGACAGGGGGTTCGCGCGAGCAGTACTTC.